This entry features one T cell receptor (beta chain) sequence. Its target is not known. Authors' data handling: Because ImmunoSEQ provided only junction sequences with no quality scores, the filtering differed. The repertoire was sequenced with immunoSEQ multiplex PCR; TCRdb's copy has only in-frame clones and lacks some. That table supplies the V and J calls and clone size; D and trimming were determined from the DNA. Here the sample spans roughly 120,000 clones, about 70% being singletons. Looked up from germline, CDR1 is SGHTA and CDR2 is FQGNSA. V shed 2 bases and J shed 2 bases, with 12 bases lying between them. This CDR3 comprises 15 residues. This sample is part of a study of shared clonotypes between healthy human individuals. Study outcomes and limitations: Represented diversity (both genetic and exposure-history) was limited by the small number of donors. Against clonotypes common to all four donors, non-shared ones had lower generation probabilities.

This clonotype was obtained from a woman in her twenties or thirties in good health. The sample comprised memory CD8+ T cells sorted from blood. As for subset: CD45RO+ cells pooled with CCR7-negative TemRA cells. J is TRBJ2-5 and V is TRBV7-2; D gene unclear. CDR3 loop: CASSLFGQTQETQYF. The CDR3 DNA sequence: TGTGCCAGCAGCTTATTCGGGCAAACTCAAGAGACCCAGTACTTC. Based on the CDR3 plus reference TRBV7-2 and TRBJ2-5, the full variable domain is GAGVSQSPSNKVTEKGKDVELRCDPISGHTALYWYRQSLGQGLEFLIYFQGNSAPDKSGLPSDRFSAERTGGSVSTLTIQRTQQEDSAVYLCASSLFGQTQETQYFGPGTRLLVL.